Listed below are T cell receptor beta chains from one sample, sequenced in a study of CD8 T cells in ankylosing spondylitis. MiXCR was run by TCRdb on the 5' RACE reads, yielding one entry per CDR3 protein. Of about 700,000 distinct CDR3 sequences listed, 19% are singletons. The sequenced sample was blood, either unsorted or a sorted T cell fraction (not recorded which). All receptors derive from a male donor with ankylosing spondylitis. Both conserved end residues are part of each CDR3. A D gene is named only where the DNA matches it firmly. Clone size is given for some rows only: seen once, a few or many times, or a class if the clone is expanded.

j_call v_call d_call clone_size cdr3_nt cdr3_aa
TRBJ1-1 TRBV20-1 - many TGCAGTTCACCTCGGACAGCGAACACTGAAGCTTTCTTT CSSPRTANTEAFF
TRBJ1-2 TRBV10-3 TRBD1 - TGTGCCGCCAAGTCGGGGCAGGGGGGTGGCTACACCTTC CAAKSGQGGGYTF
TRBJ2-7 TRBV28 - - TGTGCCAGCAGTTTTTCCAGGGGTGGGAATGAGCAGTACTTC CASSFSRGGNEQYF
TRBJ2-5 TRBV12-3/TRBV12-4 - - TGTGCCAGCAGTTTAGTGGGGGGAGAGGATTTAGAGACCCAGTACTTC CASSLVGGEDLETQYF
TRBJ2-5 TRBV7-9 TRBD1 - TGTGCCAGCAGCCCAAGGACAGGGACGCAAGAGACCCAGTACTTC CASSPRTGTQETQYF
TRBJ2-3 TRBV7-9 - - TGTGCCAGCAGCTTAACAGGTCTATCCCTTAGCACAGATACGCAGTATTTT CASSLTGLSLSTDTQYF
TRBJ2-3 TRBV10-3 - many TGTGCCATCAGTGAGATATCCACAGATACGCAGTATTTT CAISEISTDTQYF
TRBJ2-7 TRBV9 - few TGTGCCAGCAGCGTAGAGACGGTCTACGAGCAGTACTTC CASSVETVYEQYF
TRBJ2-7 TRBV19 - - TGTGCCAGTAGTTTGAGGGACACAGCATACGAGCAGTACTTC CASSLRDTAYEQYF
TRBJ2-1 TRBV27 TRBD2 - TGTGCCAGCAGTTTATCTTATGCCCGGACTAGCGGGAACAATGAGCAGTTCTTC CASSLSYARTSGNNEQFF
TRBJ2-3 TRBV20-1 - - TGCAGTGCTCACGGGAGTCCAGATACGCAGTATTTT CSAHGSPDTQYF
TRBJ2-1 TRBV6-2/TRBV6-3 - - TGTGCCAGCAGTTACGGGGTCTACCGGGGTGAGCAGTTCTTC CASSYGVYRGEQFF
TRBJ1-1 TRBV18 TRBD1 once TGTGCCAGCTCAGCGGACAGGGGCGACACTGAAGCTTTCTTT CASSADRGDTEAFF
TRBJ2-1 TRBV20-1 - - TGCAGTGCTAGAGATTGGGCCCTCTCAACTTACGATGAGCAGTTCTTC CSARDWALSTYDEQFF
TRBJ2-1 TRBV24-1 - - TGTGCCACCAGTGATTTGCACAATGAGCAGTTCTTC CATSDLHNEQFF
TRBJ2-1 TRBV6-1 TRBD2 - TGTGCCAGCAGCCAGGTGGGGGGGGTAGATGAGCAGTTCTTC CASSQVGGVDEQFF
TRBJ2-7 TRBV10-3 - - TGTGCCACCATGGCGGGATCCTACGAGCAGTACTTC CATMAGSYEQYF
TRBJ2-2 TRBV9 - - TGTGCCAGCAGCGTAGCCGGGTGGACCGGGGAGCTGTTTTTT CASSVAGWTGELFF
TRBJ1-1 TRBV20-1 - - TGCAGTGCTAGACTGGGGGTATTCAGGGGTGACACTGAAGCTTTCTTT CSARLGVFRGDTEAFF
TRBJ1-5 TRBV20-1 TRBD1 - TGCAGTGCTAGACCACAGGGGGCCCTCAATCAGCCCCAGCATTTT CSARPQGALNQPQHF
TRBJ1-2 TRBV9 - - TGTGCCAGCAGCGTAGAACAGGGCTTGACCCTCTATGGCTACACCTTC CASSVEQGLTLYGYTF
TRBJ2-7 TRBV28 TRBD2 - TGTGCCAGCTCCTCAAATAGCGGGGGGGTCTACGAGCAGTACTTC CASSSNSGGVYEQYF
TRBJ2-2 TRBV7-2 - few TGTGCCAGCAGCAAGACAGGACTGAACACCGGGGAGCTGTTTTTT CASSKTGLNTGELFF
TRBJ1-1 TRBV14 - - TGTGCCAGCAGCCACCCCGAAGGCAGGGGAGACACTGAAGCTTTCTTT CASSHPEGRGDTEAFF
TRBJ1-2 TRBV29-1 TRBD1 few TGCAGCGTTGACGACAGGGGTCATGGCTACACCTTC CSVDDRGHGYTF
TRBJ1-6 TRBV4-3 - few TGCGCCAGCAGCCTCAATCGGGGTTCGAATTCACCCCTCCACTTT CASSLNRGSNSPLHF
TRBJ2-5 TRBV2 - - TGTGCCAGCAACCCGGCGGGGGAGACCCAGTACTTC CASNPAGETQYF
TRBJ1-6 TRBV7-3 - few TGTGCCAGCAGCTTATATGGGAATTCACCCCTCCACTTT CASSLYGNSPLHF
TRBJ2-7 TRBV30 - - TGTGCCTGGAGTGTAGGACACGGGGGCTACGAGCAGTACTTC CAWSVGHGGYEQYF
TRBJ2-7 TRBV6-5 - few TGTGCCAGCAGTTACTCGGCAGGGAGATCCTACGAGCAGTACTTC CASSYSAGRSYEQYF
TRBJ2-7 TRBV12-3/TRBV12-4 - few TGTGCCAGCACCTTGGGACATCACGAGCAGTACTTC CASTLGHHEQYF
TRBJ2-7 TRBV5-1 - few TGCGCCAGCAGCTTGGAAGGGACACATACTCCTCCCTACGAGCAGTACTTC CASSLEGTHTPPYEQYF
TRBJ2-1 TRBV11-2 - few TGTGCCAGCAGCGAAGAGGGGAATGAGCAGTTCTTC CASSEEGNEQFF
TRBJ2-7 TRBV7-9 TRBD2 few TGTGCCAGCAGGCCTCTAGCGGGGGAGCAGTACTTC CASRPLAGEQYF
TRBJ1-1 TRBV12-3/TRBV12-4 TRBD1 - TGTGCCAGCAGTCCTAACAGGGGAGGGAGCACTGAAGCTTTCTTT CASSPNRGGSTEAFF
TRBJ1-1 TRBV5-1 TRBD1 - TGCGCCAGCAGCTTACAGGGGAGGGACACTGAAGCTTTCTTT CASSLQGRDTEAFF
TRBJ2-1 TRBV3-1 - few TGTGCCAGCAGCCAATTATTTCGGAGTAACTCCTACAATGAGCAGTTCTTC CASSQLFRSNSYNEQFF
TRBJ2-7 TRBV21-1 - - TGTGCCAGCAGCAAAAGAGGACAGGTGGTTGGCTCCTACGAGCAGTACTTC CASSKRGQVVGSYEQYF
TRBJ2-3 TRBV4-2 TRBD1 - TGTGCCAGCAGCCACGCGACAGGGGCCACAGATACGCAGTATTTT CASSHATGATDTQYF
TRBJ2-7 TRBV7-2 TRBD2 - TGTGCCAGCAGCGCTGGACTAGCGGGGATCCAGTACTTC CASSAGLAGIQYF
TRBJ1-4 TRBV6-5 - - TGTGCCAGCAGTTACTCCAGGGGCGGAGAAAAACTGTTTTTT CASSYSRGGEKLFF
TRBJ2-5 TRBV15 - - TGTGCCACCAGCAGAGATCTGGCGGAGACCCAGTACTTC CATSRDLAETQYF
TRBJ2-1 TRBV12-3/TRBV12-4 - - TGTGCCAGCAGTCCTGCCCTTGAGTATGAGCAGTTCTTC CASSPALEYEQFF
TRBJ2-1 TRBV15 - - TGTGCCACCAGCAGAGGAGGCGTCTCCTACAATGAGCAGTTCTTC CATSRGGVSYNEQFF
TRBJ2-1 TRBV29-1 - - TGCAGCGTCGCCGGGGGAAGGTCCCACTTTGAGGATGAGCAGTTCTTC CSVAGGRSHFEDEQFF
TRBJ2-7 TRBV29-1 - few TGCAGCGTTAAGGGGGGCCCCGCCTACGAGCAGTACTTC CSVKGGPAYEQYF
TRBJ1-2 TRBV28 - - TGTGCCAGCTCCCCTGACCTGGGGGGGGCGGATGGCTACACCTTC CASSPDLGGADGYTF
TRBJ2-2 TRBV14 - - TGTGCCAGCTACTCCGGGGAGCTGTTTTTT CASYSGELFF
TRBJ1-6 TRBV6-2/TRBV6-3 - - TGTGCCAGCAGCCAAAGACAGTGGTCACCCCTCCACTTT CASSQRQWSPLHF
TRBJ1-1 TRBV29-1 - few TGCAGCGTTGAGACAGCCTTGAACACTGAAGCTTTCTTT CSVETALNTEAFF
TRBJ2-7 TRBV25-1 TRBD2 few TGTGCCAGCAGTTCCTTTAGCGGGAGGGACCCCTACGAGCAGTACTTC CASSSFSGRDPYEQYF
TRBJ2-5 TRBV7-8 - - TGTGCCAGCAGACTCCGGGGAAGGGGAGAGACCCAGTACTTC CASRLRGRGETQYF
TRBJ2-2 TRBV12-3/TRBV12-4 TRBD2 few TGTGCCAGCAGTTTCGGCCTCGGCGGGAGCACCGGGGAGCTGTTTTTT CASSFGLGGSTGELFF